This record looks at one TCR beta chain sequence and its context. The antigen remains undetermined. The entry originates in a study of beta chain features in type 1 diabetes. CDR1 is SGHNT and CDR2 is YYREEE in the germline V gene (reference sequence). V was trimmed by 1 base and J by 1 base, leaving 9 bases between them. The CDR3 has 14 amino acids. Expressed TCRB transcripts were sequenced, since all the RNA that had been isolated was reverse transcribed. Produced via immunoSEQ multiplex PCR; TCRdb's table is partial and in-frame only. The sample lists roughly 50,000 clones, roughly 39% occurring once. Whole-study results and caveats: Type 1 diabetes patients had TCRB CDR3s that were shorter (moderately but significantly so) in all four CD4+ subsets.

This sequence originates from a man aged 25-45 years with type 1 diabetes. The chain employs TRBV5-4 and TRBJ2-7; a possible D gene is TRBD2 (5 bases). The material sequenced was Tregs from blood. The chain's CDR3 is CASSLYEGSYEQYF. In DNA, the CDR3 is TGTGCCAGCAGCTTGTATGAGGGATCCTACGAGCAGTACTTC. Supplemented by reference TRBV5-4 and TRBJ2-7, the full variable domain reads ETGVTQSPTHLIKTRGQQVTLRCSSQSGHNTVSWYQQALGQGPQFIFQYYREEENGRGNFPPRFSGLQFPNYSSELNVNALELDDSALYLCASSLYEGSYEQYFGPGTRLTVT.